This T cell receptor (beta chain) was sequenced in a study of brain T cells in children with intractable seizures. Method: immunoSEQ multiplex PCR; TCRdb's copy keeps in-frame clones and lacks some. Of 4,000 to 6,000 clones listed, 92% are singletons. Surgery cases with the highest brain T cell transcript signatures were chosen for sequencing. The CDR3 spans 20 residues. V gave up 1 base and J gave up 2 bases; unmatched junction bases: 10. CDR1 and CDR2 from the germline V gene are MGHRA and YSYEKL. Sequenced material: resected brain tissue, taken at surgery. The origin of this receptor is a boy under three years old with focal cortical dysplasia and intractable seizures. The genes are TRBV4-1 and TRBJ2-6; 11 bases match TRBD2. The CDR3 region has the DNA TGCGCCAGCAGCCAAGCCCAAGTTAGCGGGGGGGCCCCTGGGGCCAACGTCCTGACTTTC. Its protein product is CASSQAQVSGGAPGANVLTF.